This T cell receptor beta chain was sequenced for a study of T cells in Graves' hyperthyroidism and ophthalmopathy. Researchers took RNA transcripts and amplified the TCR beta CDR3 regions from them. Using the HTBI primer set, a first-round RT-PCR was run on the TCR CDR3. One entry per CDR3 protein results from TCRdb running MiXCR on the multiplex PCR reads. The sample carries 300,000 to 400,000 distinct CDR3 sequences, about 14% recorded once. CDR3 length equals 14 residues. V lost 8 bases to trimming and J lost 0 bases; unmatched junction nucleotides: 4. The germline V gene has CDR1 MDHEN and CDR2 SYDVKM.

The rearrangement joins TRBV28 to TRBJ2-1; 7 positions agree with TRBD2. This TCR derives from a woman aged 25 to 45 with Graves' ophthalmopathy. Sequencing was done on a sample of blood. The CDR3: CASHAGDSYNEQFF. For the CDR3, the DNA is TGTGCCAGCCACGCGGGAGACTCCTACAATGAGCAGTTCTTC.